Shown below are 20 T cell receptor beta chains from a single sample sequenced in a study of monozygotic twins with inflammatory bowel disease. TCRdb re-called the 5' RACE reads, yielding one record per CDR3 amino acid sequence without DNA. Its table records roughly 300,000 distinct CDR3 sequences. Sequencing was done on a sample of blood. The receptor source for this set is a human donor with ulcerative colitis or Crohn's disease, or a healthy co-twin of an affected twin (not recorded which).

The chain combines TRBV28 with TRBJ2-3. Germline V gene sequence: CDR1 MDHEN, CDR2 SYDVKM. The CDR3 loop spans 12 amino acids. CDR3 amino acids: CASSLGSGTQYF.

The chain combines TRBV7-8 with TRBJ2-2. The CDR3 covers 14 residues. Germline V gives CDR1 SGHVS, CDR2 FQNEAQ. The CDR3 sequence is CASSLSYNTGELFF.

The chain combines TRBV2 with TRBJ1-5; checking the TCRdb D call of TRBD1 is not possible without DNA. CDR1 SNHLY and CDR2 FYNNEI come from the germline V gene. There are 12 residues in the CDR3. The CDR3 region is CASGYRGPAQHF.

The rearrangement joins TRBV20-1 to TRBJ2-5; TCRdb calls TRBD2, which cannot be checked without DNA. The germline V gene encodes CDR1 DFQATT and CDR2 SNEGSKA (reference sequence). This CDR3 comprises 18 residues. The CDR3 reads CSASLPTSGLAGQETQYF.

The J gene is TRBJ2-5, the V gene TRBV5-1; TCRdb calls TRBD1, which cannot be checked without DNA. Germline-derived CDR1 and CDR2 are SGHRS and YFSETQ. The CDR3 is 14 amino acids. The CDR3 region is CASSLDRVQETQYF.

This chain links TRBV5-1 with TRBJ2-3; TCRdb gives TRBD2 as the D gene, but with no DNA this cannot be confirmed. Per the germline V gene, CDR1 is SGHRS and CDR2 is YFSETQ. The CDR3 length is 16 residues. The CDR3 region is CASSFLGVEGTDTQYF.

The V call is TRBV9, the J call TRBJ2-3; TCRdb reports TRBD2, a call that lacks DNA to check it against. This CDR3 spans 18 amino acids. CDR1 SGDLS and CDR2 YYNGEE come from the germline V gene. CDR3 sequence reads: CASSVGWTGRVSTDTQYF.

The chain employs TRBV5-6 and TRBJ2-1; TCRdb lists TRBD2, though no DNA is available to test this call. Germline V lookup: CDR1 SGHDT, CDR2 YYEEEE. The CDR3 length is 13 residues. The CDR3 sequence: CASSLGAGNEQFF.

The chain combines TRBV7-7 with TRBJ2-5; as DNA is missing, the TRBD1 call by TCRdb cannot be tested. Germline values: CDR1 SSHAT, CDR2 FNYEAQ (reference sequence). CDR3 length: 15 amino acids. The CDR3 reads CASSQSGLLQETQYF.

The chain links TRBV2 to TRBJ2-3. CDR1 and CDR2 (germline): SNHLY, FYNNEI. The CDR3 covers 12 residues. This chain's CDR3 is CASCLRPDTQYF.

The chain couples TRBV7-2 to TRBJ1-5; TCRdb outputs TRBD1, but without DNA this stays unchecked. CDR1 is SGHTA, CDR2 FQGNSA, per germline. The CDR3 contains 15 residues. CDR3 sequence reads: CASSLGGVRNQPQHF. The entire variable domain, with the rest obtained from reference TRBV7-2 and TRBJ1-5, is as follows: GAGVSQSPSNKVTEKGKDVELRCDPISGHTALYWYRQSLGQGLEFLIYFQGNSAPDKSGLPSDRFSAERTGGSVSTLTIQRTQQEDSAVYLCASSLGGVRNQPQHFGDGTRLSIL.

CDR3 residues: CASESPGYYEQYF. The chain employs TRBV10-2 and TRBJ2-7. CDR1 is WSHSY and CDR2 is SAAADI in the germline V gene. The CDR3 runs 13 residues.

The genes are TRBV11-1 and TRBJ2-7. The germline V gene has CDR1 SGHAT and CDR2 FQDESV (reference sequence). This CDR3 has 14 residues. The CDR3 loop is CASSLVPSTYEQYF. The full variable domain, in which reference TRBV11-1 and TRBJ2-7 provide the parts outside the CDR3, is EAEVAQSPRYKITEKSQAVAFWCDPISGHATLYWYRQILGQGPELLVQFQDESVVDDSQLPKDRFSAERLKGVDSTLKIQPAELGDSAMYLCASSLVPSTYEQYFGPGTRLTVT.

The J gene is TRBJ1-5, the V gene TRBV30. CDR1 and CDR2 (germline): GTSNPN, SVGIG (reference sequence). The CDR3 consists of 13 residues. The CDR3 region is CAWSAGRNQPQHF.

The J gene is TRBJ1-2, the V gene TRBV7-2; the TRBD1 assignment by TCRdb is unverifiable without DNA. In germline, CDR1 is SGHTA, CDR2 FQGNSA. The CDR3 sequence is 13 residues long. CDR3 sequence: CASSLGGGWGYTF.

The CDR3 sequence: CSARGLYSPLHF. This chain connects TRBV20-1 to TRBJ1-6. The V gene's germline CDR1 is DFQATT and CDR2 SNEGSKA (reference sequence). The CDR3 covers 12 residues.

The chain employs TRBV24-1 and TRBJ2-6; the D call from TCRdb, TRBD1, cannot be confirmed without DNA. The CDR3 is made up of 16 amino acids. The germline gives CDR1 KGHDR, CDR2 SFDVKD. CDR3 in amino acids: CATSDHRGSGANVLTF.

J is TRBJ1-5 and V is TRBV6-5; the D gene TCRdb calls, TRBD1, cannot be checked with no DNA. The CDR3 has 19 residues. Germline V gene sequence: CDR1 MNHEY, CDR2 SVGAGI. The CDR3 loop is CASSYRTGKAMVSNQPQHF.

The gene calls are TRBV20-1 and TRBJ2-7; the D gene TCRdb calls, TRBD2, cannot be checked with no DNA. This CDR3 contains 14 residues. CDR1 DFQATT and CDR2 SNEGSKA come from the germline V gene (reference sequence). The CDR3 loop is CSAAGTSASYEQYF.

This chain uses TRBV2 with TRBJ1-2; the TRBD1 assignment by TCRdb is unverifiable without DNA. The germline CDR1 and CDR2 sequences are SNHLY and FYNNEI. The CDR3 has 16 residues. The CDR3 region is CASSLFYQGGNYGYTF.